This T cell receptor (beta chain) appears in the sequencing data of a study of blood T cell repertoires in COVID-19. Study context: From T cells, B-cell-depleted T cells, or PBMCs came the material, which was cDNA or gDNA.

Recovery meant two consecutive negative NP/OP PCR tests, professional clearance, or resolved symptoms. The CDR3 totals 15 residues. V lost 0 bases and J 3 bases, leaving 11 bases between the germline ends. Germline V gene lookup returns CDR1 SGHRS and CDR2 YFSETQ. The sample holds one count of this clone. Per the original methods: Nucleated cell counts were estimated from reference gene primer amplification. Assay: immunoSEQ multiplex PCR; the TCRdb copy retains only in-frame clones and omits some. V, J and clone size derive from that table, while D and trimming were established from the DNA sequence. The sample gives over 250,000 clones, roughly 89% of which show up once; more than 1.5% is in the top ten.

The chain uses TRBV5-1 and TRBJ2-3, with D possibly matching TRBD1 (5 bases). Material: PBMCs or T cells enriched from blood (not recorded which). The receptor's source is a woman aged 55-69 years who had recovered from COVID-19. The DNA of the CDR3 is TGCGCCAGCAGCTTGGAAGGGGCTTTGACAGATACGCAGTATTTT. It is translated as CASSLEGALTDTQYF.